This T cell receptor (beta chain) is from a study of blood T cells in healthy people across ages. This clonotype was seen more than once but under ten times. Its antigen is unidentified. The use of a sample-barcoded 5' primer and a J-beta primer mix characterized a second PCR of roughly 6 to 11 cycles. TCRdb processed the 5' RACE reads anew with MiXCR; each CDR3 protein has one entry. The repertoire consists of 700,000 to 950,000 distinct CDR3 sequences, with roughly 64% occurring once and the leading ten covering about 20%. Study-wide findings and caveats: Without sorted subsets, naive and antigen-experienced compartments could not be conclusively compared.

Trimming took off 6 bases at V and 5 bases at J, with 13 bases between the two ends. Germline values: CDR1 DFQATT, CDR2 SNEGSKA (reference sequence). The length of the CDR3 is 12 residues. The genes are TRBV20-1 and TRBJ2-5; D remains unclear. This TCR was sampled from a man aged 30 to 45 in good health. The sample consisted of blood. The CDR3 DNA reads TGCAGTGCCCGAGACGGGTGGGAGACCCAGTACTTC. Translated, it gives CSARDGWETQYF.